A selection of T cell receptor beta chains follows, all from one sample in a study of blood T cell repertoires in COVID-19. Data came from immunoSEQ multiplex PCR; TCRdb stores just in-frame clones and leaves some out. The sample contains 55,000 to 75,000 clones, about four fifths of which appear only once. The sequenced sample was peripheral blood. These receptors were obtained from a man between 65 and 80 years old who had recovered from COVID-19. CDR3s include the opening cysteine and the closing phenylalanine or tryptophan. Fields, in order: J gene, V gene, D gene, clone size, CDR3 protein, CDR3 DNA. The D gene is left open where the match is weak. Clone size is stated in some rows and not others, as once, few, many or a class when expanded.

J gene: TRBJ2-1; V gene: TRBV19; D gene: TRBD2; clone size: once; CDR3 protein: CASSITASGNLNEQFF; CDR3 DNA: TGTGCCAGTAGTATTACTGCTAGCGGGAACCTCAATGAGCAGTTCTTC
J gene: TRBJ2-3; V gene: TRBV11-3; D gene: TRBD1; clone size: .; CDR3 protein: CASSPRQGSDTQYF; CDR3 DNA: TGTGCCAGCAGCCCCCGACAGGGGTCAGATACGCAGTATTTT
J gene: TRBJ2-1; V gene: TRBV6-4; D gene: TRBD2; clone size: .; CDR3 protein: CATSSGRRDNEQFF; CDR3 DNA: TGTGCCACCTCTAGCGGGAGAAGAGACAATGAGCAGTTCTTC
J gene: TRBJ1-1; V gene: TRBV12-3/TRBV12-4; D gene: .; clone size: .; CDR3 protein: CASSSRQNTEAFF; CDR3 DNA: TGTGCCAGCAGTTCGCGACAGAACACTGAAGCTTTCTTT
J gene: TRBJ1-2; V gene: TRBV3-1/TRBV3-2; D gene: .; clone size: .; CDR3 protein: CASSQDQGKLRGYTF; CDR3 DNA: TGTGCCAGCAGCCAAGACCAGGGTAAACTCCGGGGCTACACCTTC
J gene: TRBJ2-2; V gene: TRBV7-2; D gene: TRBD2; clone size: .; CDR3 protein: CASSLVTGGAGNTGELFF; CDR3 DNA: TGTGCCAGCAGCTTAGTAACGGGAGGGGCAGGCAACACCGGGGAGCTGTTTTTT
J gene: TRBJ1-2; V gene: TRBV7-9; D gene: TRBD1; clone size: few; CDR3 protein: CASSPVSLTGDPTYGYTF; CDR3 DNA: TGTGCCAGCAGCCCCGTGAGCCTGACAGGGGATCCGACCTATGGCTACACCTTC
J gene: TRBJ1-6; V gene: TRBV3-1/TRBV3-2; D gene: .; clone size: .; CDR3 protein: CASSQERLNRSPLHF; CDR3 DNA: TGTGCCAGCAGCCAAGAGAGGCTGAACCGATCACCCCTCCACTTT
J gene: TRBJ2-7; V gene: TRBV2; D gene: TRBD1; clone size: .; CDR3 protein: CASRRTGGYEQYF; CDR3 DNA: TGTGCCAGCAGAAGGACAGGGGGCTACGAGCAGTACTTC
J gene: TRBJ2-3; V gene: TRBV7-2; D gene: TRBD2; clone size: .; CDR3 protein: CASSYSGGAQDTQYF; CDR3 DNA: TGTGCCAGCAGCTATAGCGGGGGGGCACAAGATACGCAGTATTTT
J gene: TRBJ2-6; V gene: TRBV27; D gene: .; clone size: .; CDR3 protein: CATRLSSGANVLTF; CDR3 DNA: TGTGCCACCCGACTCAGCTCTGGGGCCAACGTCCTGACTTTC
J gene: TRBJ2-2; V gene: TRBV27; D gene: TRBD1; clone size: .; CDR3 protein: CASRRPGQGARGELFF; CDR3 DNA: TGTGCCAGCAGACGCCCGGGACAGGGGGCGCGAGGGGAGCTGTTTTTT
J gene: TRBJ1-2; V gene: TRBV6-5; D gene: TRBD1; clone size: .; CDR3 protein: CASVNRGNGYTF; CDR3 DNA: TGTGCCAGCGTAAACAGGGGGAATGGCTACACCTTC
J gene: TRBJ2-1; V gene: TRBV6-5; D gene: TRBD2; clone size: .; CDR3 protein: CASSTGTTDFVEQFF; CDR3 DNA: TGTGCCAGCAGCACCGGGACTACTGACTTTGTTGAGCAGTTCTTC
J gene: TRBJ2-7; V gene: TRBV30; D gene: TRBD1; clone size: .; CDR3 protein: CAWSARTGFREQYF; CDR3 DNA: TGTGCCTGGAGCGCCAGGACAGGGTTTAGGGAGCAGTACTTC
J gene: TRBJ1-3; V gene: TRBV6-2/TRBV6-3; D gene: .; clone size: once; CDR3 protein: CASSYGQTGNTIYF; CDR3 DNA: TGTGCCAGCAGTTACGGACAGACTGGAAACACCATATATTTT
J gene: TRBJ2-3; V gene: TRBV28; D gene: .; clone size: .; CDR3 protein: CASRFGGGTDTQYF; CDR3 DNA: TGTGCCAGTCGATTCGGGGGAGGCACAGATACGCAGTATTTT
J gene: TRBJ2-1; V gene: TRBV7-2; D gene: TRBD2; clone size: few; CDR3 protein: CASSLPGGGHNEQFF; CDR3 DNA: TGTGCCAGCAGCCTTCCGGGGGGGGGTCACAATGAGCAGTTCTTC
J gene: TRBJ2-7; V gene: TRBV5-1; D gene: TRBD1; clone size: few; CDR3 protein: CASSPRQGASYEQYF; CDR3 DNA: TGCGCCAGCAGCCCCCGACAGGGGGCCTCCTACGAGCAGTACTTC
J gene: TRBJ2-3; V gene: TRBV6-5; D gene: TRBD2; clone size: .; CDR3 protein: CASKSGGAGTQYF; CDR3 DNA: TGTGCCAGCAAGAGCGGGGGGGCCGGAACGCAGTATTTT
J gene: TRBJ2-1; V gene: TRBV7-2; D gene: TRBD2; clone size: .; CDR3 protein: CASSPNRLAGANEQFF; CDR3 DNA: TGTGCCAGCAGCCCAAACAGGCTAGCGGGAGCCAATGAGCAGTTCTTC
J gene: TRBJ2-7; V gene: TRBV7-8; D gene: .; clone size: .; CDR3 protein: CASSLVSQRSRPREQYF; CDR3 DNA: TGTGCCAGCAGCTTAGTGTCCCAACGCTCCCGGCCTAGGGAGCAGTACTTC
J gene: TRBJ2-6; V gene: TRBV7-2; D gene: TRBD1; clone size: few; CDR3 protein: CASSRGTGAGANVLTF; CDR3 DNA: TGTGCCAGCAGTCGGGGGACAGGGGCTGGGGCCAACGTCCTGACTTTC
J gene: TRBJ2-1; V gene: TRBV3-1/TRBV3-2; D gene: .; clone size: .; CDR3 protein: CASSQTQINNEQFF; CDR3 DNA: TGTGCCAGCAGCCAAACCCAGATCAACAATGAGCAGTTCTTC
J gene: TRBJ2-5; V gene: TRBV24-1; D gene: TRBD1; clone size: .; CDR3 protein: CATSDSSGQGAGGTQYF; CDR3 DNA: TGTGCCACCAGTGATTCCTCTGGACAGGGGGCTGGTGGGACCCAGTACTTC
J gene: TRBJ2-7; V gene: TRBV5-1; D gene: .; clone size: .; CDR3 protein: CASSLGVAHYEQYF; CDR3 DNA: TGCGCCAGCAGCTTGGGCGTAGCGCATTACGAGCAGTACTTC
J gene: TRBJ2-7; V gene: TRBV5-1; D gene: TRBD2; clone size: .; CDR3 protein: CASSLRLAGPAYEQYF; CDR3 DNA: TGCGCCAGCAGCTTGAGACTAGCGGGGCCAGCCTACGAGCAGTACTTC
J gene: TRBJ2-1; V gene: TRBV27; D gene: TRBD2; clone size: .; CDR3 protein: CASRMGLAGNEQFF; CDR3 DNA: TGTGCCAGCAGGATGGGACTAGCGGGGAATGAGCAGTTCTTC
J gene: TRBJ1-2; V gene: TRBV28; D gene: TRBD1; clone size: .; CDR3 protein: CASSSGQGAVGYTF; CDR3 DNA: TGTGCCAGCAGTTCGGGACAGGGGGCGGTTGGCTACACCTTC
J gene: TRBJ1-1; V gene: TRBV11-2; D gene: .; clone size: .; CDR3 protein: CASSLMSEYEAFF; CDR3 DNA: TGTGCCAGCAGCTTAATGTCTGAGTATGAAGCTTTCTTT
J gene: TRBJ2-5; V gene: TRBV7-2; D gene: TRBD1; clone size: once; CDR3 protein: CASSFSGTGKETQYF; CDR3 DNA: TGTGCCAGCAGCTTCAGCGGGACAGGGAAAGAGACCCAGTACTTC
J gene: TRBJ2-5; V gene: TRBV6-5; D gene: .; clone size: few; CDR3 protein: CASNPGNRKETQYF; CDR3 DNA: TGTGCCAGCAATCCGGGAAACAGAAAAGAGACCCAGTACTTC
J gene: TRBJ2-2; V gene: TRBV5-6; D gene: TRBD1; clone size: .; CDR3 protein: CASSLTGGRTGELFF; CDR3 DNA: TGTGCCAGCAGCTTGACAGGGGGCAGGACCGGGGAGCTGTTTTTT